Shown below are 21 T cell receptor beta chains from a single sample sequenced in a study of human thymus T cells (TCRdb year 2020). Libraries were made using the immunoSEQ multiplex PCR assay. TCRdb mirrors the immuneACCESS table, restricted to in-frame sequences. Some clones are absent from its copies; in checked studies, under half trace to an unresolved V gene, and the reason for the others is unknown. The sample table shows around 120,000 clones, and around 94% are seen once. The biggest ten clones account for roughly 0.024% of the sample. Thymus tissue was collected as surgical resects that were removed during corrective cardiac surgery. The sequencing sample was made of thymus tissue. Receptors originate from a boy younger than two with a congenital heart defect but otherwise immunologically healthy.

The chain joins TRBV10-3 to TRBJ1-4; D uncertain. The length of the CDR3 is 13 residues. Trimming removed 10 bases at V and 0 bases at J, with 9 bases between. Looked up from germline, CDR1 is ENHRY and CDR2 is SYGVKD. This chain's CDR3 is CATAISTNEKLFF. DNA of the CDR3: TGTGCCACAGCAATATCAACTAATGAAAAACTGTTTTTT.

This clone was counted between two and nine times. In DNA form, the CDR3 reads TGTGCCAGCAGCTTAGGTGGGCTCTACGAGCAGTACTTC. Protein sequence: CASSLGGLYEQYF. This chain uses TRBV7-9 with TRBJ2-7; D unclear. The ends were cut back, 1 base at V and 3 bases at J, with 7 bases in the middle. Per the germline V gene, CDR1 is SEHNR and CDR2 is FQNEAQ (reference sequence). This CDR3 spans 13 amino acids.

This chain joins TRBV4-1 and TRBJ2-5, with 7 bases aligning to TRBD1. The CDR3 covers 18 residues. Germline V gene lookup returns CDR1 MGHRA and CDR2 YSYEKL. V lost 3 bases to trimming and J lost 2 bases; unmatched junction nucleotides: 15. The CDR3 loop reads CASSHHHPRTGYQETQYF. For the CDR3, the DNA is TGCGCCAGCAGCCATCACCACCCAAGGACAGGTTATCAAGAGACCCAGTACTTC.

This chain links TRBV28 with TRBJ1-5; maybe TRBD1 (5 bases). The V end lost 6 bases, the J end lost 2 bases, and 14 bases lay between the germline ends. From germline, CDR1 is MDHEN and CDR2 SYDVKM. CDR3 length: 15 amino acids. CDR3 nucleotide sequence: TGTGCCAGCAGCTTCGAGGGGTTGGGCAATCAGCCCCAGCATTTT. Translating it yields CASSFEGLGNQPQHF.

The chain joins TRBV6-1 to TRBJ2-1; tentatively, D is TRBD2 (6 bases). The CDR3 spans 15 residues. Germline CDR1 is MNHNS and CDR2 is SASEGT. The V and J ends lost 2 bases and 0 bases respectively, with 8 bases between them. In DNA form, the CDR3 reads TGTGCCAGCAGTGAACGGGACTCCTCCTACAATGAGCAGTTCTTC. This gives the protein CASSERDSSYNEQFF.

The gene calls are TRBV25-1 and TRBJ1-2; D call uncertain. Deletions cut 2 bases from V and 6 bases from J, with 10 bases between. CDR1 is MGHDK and CDR2 is SYGVNS in the germline V gene. This CDR3 comprises 13 residues. The CDR3 DNA reads as TGTGCCAGCAGTGAACTAGAAGGGAATGGCTACACCTTC. The encoded protein is CASSELEGNGYTF.

In DNA, the CDR3 is TGTGCCAGCACTAGTAGGGACACTGAAGCTTTCTTT. As protein: CASTSRDTEAFF. The V call is TRBV6-5, the J call TRBJ1-1; D uncertain. Germline values: CDR1 MNHEY, CDR2 SVGAGI. The CDR3 runs to 12 residues. Trimming shortened V by 7 bases and J by 3 bases, and 9 bases separated the two germline ends.

The rearrangement links TRBV6-5 to TRBJ2-5, with 9 bases that match TRBD1. V trimming: 6 bases; J trimming: 2 bases; junction bases outside the gene matches: 7. The CDR3 has 15 residues. Germline V gene data show CDR1 as MNHEY and CDR2 as SVGAGI. DNA of the CDR3: TGTGCCAGCAGATACAGGGGGCGTAGGCAAGAGACCCAGTACTTC. It codes for CASRYRGRRQETQYF.

The CDR3 sequence: CASSPRGAHGYTF. In nucleotides, the CDR3 is TGTGCCAGCAGCCCCAGGGGGGCGCATGGCTACACCTTC. The J gene is TRBJ1-2, the V gene TRBV5-8; 7 bases are a match to TRBD1. This CDR3 comprises 13 residues. V shed 4 bases and J 6 bases; nucleotides not matched to a gene: 6. Germline V CDR1 and CDR2: SGHTS, YDEGEE.

The rearrangement links TRBV27 to TRBJ2-5, with 13 positions matching TRBD2. CDR3 length equals 16 residues. V shed 5 bases and J 4 bases; nucleotides not matched to a gene: 7. CDR1 and CDR2 from the germline V gene are MNHEY and SMNVEV (reference sequence). The CDR3 region is CASSPGLAGVLETQYF. The CDR3 DNA reads TGTGCCAGCAGTCCAGGACTAGCGGGGGTTTTAGAGACCCAGTACTTC.

The J gene is TRBJ2-1, the V gene TRBV6-1; no firm D call. Germline CDR1 is MNHNS and CDR2 is SASEGT. V shed 7 bases and J shed 6 bases, with 16 bases lying between them. This CDR3 has 14 residues. CDR3 region: CASKLGPGGNEQFF. The CDR3 DNA reads TGTGCCAGCAAACTTGGCCCGGGTGGCAATGAGCAGTTCTTC.

This clone was seen a single time. The V and J genes are TRBV4-2 and TRBJ2-7, with D perhaps TRBD1 or TRBD2 (6 bases each). The CDR3 has 17 amino acids. Germline CDR1 LGHNA, CDR2 YNFKEQ. The V end was cut by 1 base, the J end by 0 bases, with 16 bases between. CDR3 protein: CASSQVWPGAHSYEQYF. In DNA, the CDR3 is TGTGCCAGCAGCCAAGTCTGGCCGGGGGCCCACTCCTACGAGCAGTACTTC.

The DNA for the CDR3 is TGTGCCAGCAGGTCTAGATACACCGGGGAGCTGTTTTTT. Translating it yields CASRSRYTGELFF. J is TRBJ2-2 and V is TRBV2; D remains unclear. The germline V gene has CDR1 SNHLY and CDR2 FYNNEI. The V end was cut by 6 bases, the J end by 3 bases, with 8 bases between. This CDR3 spans 13 amino acids.

The rearrangement links TRBV19 to TRBJ2-1; TRBD2 is a possible D gene (5 bases). The CDR3 is made up of 16 amino acids. The V gene lost 1 base and the J gene lost 5 bases, with 15 bases spanning the gap. Germline V gives CDR1 LNHDA, CDR2 SQIVND (reference sequence). The CDR3 protein is CASSIVSGNYNNEQFF. The CDR3 nucleotides are TGTGCCAGTAGTATAGTGTCGGGGAACTATAACAATGAGCAGTTCTTC.

The chain joins TRBV28 to TRBJ2-1; 8 positions match TRBD1. The J segment lost 7 bases and the V segment lost 2 bases, leaving 10 bases of the junction unmatched. The germline CDR1 and CDR2 sequences are MDHEN and SYDVKM. The CDR3 runs 16 residues. The CDR3 region is CASSLRQGLPRNEQFF. CDR3 DNA: TGTGCCAGCAGTTTAAGACAGGGGTTGCCAAGGAATGAGCAGTTCTTC.

The CDR3 coding sequence is TGCGCCAGCAGCCAAGATATTGGGGGGATGGGGGACCTCGACACAGATACGCAGTATTTT. It codes for CASSQDIGGMGDLDTDTQYF. V and J are TRBV4-3 and TRBJ2-3, with a weak D call TRBD2 (6 bases). Germline lookup yields CDR1 LGHNA and CDR2 YSLEER. The CDR3 runs 20 residues. V was pared by 0 bases and J by 2 bases, with 24 bases between.

V gene TRBV27 combines with J gene TRBJ2-3, with 13 bases identical to TRBD2. This CDR3 is 19 amino acids long. V gave up 3 bases and J gave up 0 bases; unmatched junction bases: 9. The germline V gene has CDR1 MNHEY and CDR2 SMNVEV (reference sequence). Written as DNA, the CDR3 is TGTGCCAGCAGTTTTGATTCTGGACTAGCGGGGGCTAGCACAGATACGCAGTATTTT. Protein product: CASSFDSGLAGASTDTQYF.

The J gene is TRBJ1-3, the V gene TRBV6-1; D might be TRBD1 (5 bases). CDR3 length: 14 residues. V gave up 4 bases and J gave up 0 bases, with 7 bases separating them. Germline CDR1 MNHNS, CDR2 SASEGT. The CDR3 DNA is TGTGCCAGCAGTGCACAGGCCTCTGGAAACACCATATATTTT. Residues: CASSAQASGNTIYF.

The V gene is TRBV11-2, the J gene TRBJ1-2; TRBD1 agrees at 7 bases. The trim removed 9 bases at V and 0 bases at J, leaving 7 bases unmatched. There are 14 residues in the CDR3. Germline lookup yields CDR1 SGHAT and CDR2 FQNNGV. CDR3 nucleotide sequence: TGTGCCAGTCAGGGGGGGTTCTCTAACTATGGCTACACCTTC. Translated: CASQGGFSNYGYTF.

This chain links TRBV5-1 with TRBJ1-4, with 9 bases identical to TRBD1. Per the germline V gene, CDR1 is SGHRS and CDR2 is YFSETQ. This CDR3 is built from 15 residues. Trimming at V came to 0 bases and at J to 7 bases, leaving 4 bases not matched to a gene. The CDR3 reads CASSLEGQGGEKLFF. CDR3 coding DNA: TGCGCCAGCAGCTTGGAGGGACAGGGTGGTGAAAAACTGTTTTTT.

The rearrangement joins TRBV6-1 to TRBJ1-5; no firm D call. With 1 base removed from V and 3 bases from J, the gap between germline ends came to 16 bases. Germline CDR1 MNHNS, CDR2 SASEGT. This CDR3 contains 17 residues. The CDR3 DNA reads as TGTGCCAGCAGTGAAGACCCAGGCGACGGTCTCAATCAGCCCCAGCATTTT. Protein product: CASSEDPGDGLNQPQHF.